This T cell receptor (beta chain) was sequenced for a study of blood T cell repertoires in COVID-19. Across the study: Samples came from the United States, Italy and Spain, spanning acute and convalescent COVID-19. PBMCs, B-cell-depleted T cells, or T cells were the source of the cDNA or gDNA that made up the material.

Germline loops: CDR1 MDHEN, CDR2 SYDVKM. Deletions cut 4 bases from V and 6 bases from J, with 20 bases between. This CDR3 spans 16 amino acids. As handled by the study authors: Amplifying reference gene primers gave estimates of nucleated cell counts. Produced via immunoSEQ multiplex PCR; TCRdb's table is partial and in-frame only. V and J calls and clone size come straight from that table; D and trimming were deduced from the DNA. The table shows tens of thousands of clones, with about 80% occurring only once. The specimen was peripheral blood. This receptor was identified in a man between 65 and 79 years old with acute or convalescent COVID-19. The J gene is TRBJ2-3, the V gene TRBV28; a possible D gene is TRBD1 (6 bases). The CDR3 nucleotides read TGTGCCAGCAGTTCCACACCAACAGGGCCCGGGGATACGCAGTATTTT. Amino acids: CASSSTPTGPGDTQYF.